What follows are 30 T cell receptor beta chains derived from one specimen sequenced in a study of blood T cell repertoires in COVID-19. Repertoires were generated with immunoSEQ multiplex PCR, while TCRdb's copy carries only in-frame clones and drops some. The sample records over 130,000 clones, around 87% being singletons. Sequenced: peripheral blood. The receptors were sampled from a woman aged 60-75 years with active or convalescent COVID-19.

The chain has TRBV19 and TRBJ2-7, with D maybe TRBD1 (6 bases). CDR1 and CDR2 (germline): LNHDA, SQIVND (reference sequence). There are 13 residues in the CDR3. V lost 7 bases and J lost 6, with 16 bases in between. The CDR3 protein is CASKPQGRGEQYF. CDR3 DNA sequence: TGTGCCAGTAAGCCACAGGGAAGGGGCGAGCAGTACTTC.

V gene TRBV10-3 combines with J gene TRBJ1-3; 7 bases align to TRBD1. From germline, CDR1 is ENHRY and CDR2 SYGVKD. After removal of 4 bases from V and 0 bases from J, the junction contained 6 bases not matched to a gene. The CDR3 is made up of 16 amino acids. The CDR3 is CAISAGTEFSGNTIYF. In DNA, the CDR3 is TGTGCCATCAGTGCCGGGACAGAATTCTCTGGAAACACCATATATTTT.

This clone was found a few times. V and J are TRBV6-2 or TRBV6-3 and TRBJ2-7, with TRBD1 identical over 10 bases. Losses at the gene ends were 6 bases for V and 5 bases for J; bases not matched to a gene: 7. Germline V gives CDR1 MNHEY, CDR2 SVGEGT. CDR3 length: 14 residues. CDR3 region: CASSRDRGRDEQYF. The CDR3 DNA reads as TGTGCCAGCAGCAGGGACAGGGGACGGGACGAGCAGTACTTC.

The genes are TRBV19 and TRBJ1-4; the match to TRBD1 covers 8 bases. With 5 bases clipped from V and 7 bases from J, the junction kept 3 bases outside the gene matches. Germline values: CDR1 LNHDA, CDR2 SQIVND (reference sequence). This CDR3 has 13 residues. Here the CDR3 DNA reads TGTGCCAGTAGTGGACAGGGTGGTGAAAAACTGTTTTTT. Translation gives CASSGQGGEKLFF.

This clone was observed a handful of times. The V call is TRBV5-1, the J call TRBJ2-2, with 8 positions matching TRBD2. The CDR3 length is 16 residues. Per the germline V gene, CDR1 is SGHRS and CDR2 is YFSETQ. V shed 0 bases and J 4 bases; nucleotides not matched to a gene: 5. In DNA, the CDR3 is TGCGCCAGCAGCTTGGATGCGGGGGGCGGCACCGGGGAGCTGTTTTTT. It encodes CASSLDAGGGTGELFF.

The V gene is TRBV29-1, the J gene TRBJ2-2; 8 bases are a match to TRBD1. The V and J ends lost 5 bases and 6 bases, in that order; junction bases with no gene match: 8. Germline CDR1 and CDR2: SQVTM and ANQGSEA. The CDR3 sequence is 14 residues long. Written as DNA, the CDR3 is TGCAGCGTTCGAGGACAGGGTGACGCCGGGGAGCTGTTTTTT. This gives the protein CSVRGQGDAGELFF.

The rearrangement joins TRBV7-9 to TRBJ2-5, with 9 bases identical to TRBD2. V dropped 5 bases and J dropped 3; count of bases not matched to a gene: 4. CDR1 is SEHNR and CDR2 is FQNEAQ in the germline V gene (reference sequence). The CDR3 length is 14 residues. The CDR3 nucleotides are TGTGCCAGCAGCCGACCTAGCGGGGAAGAGACCCAGTACTTC. It yields the protein CASSRPSGEETQYF.

V is TRBV5-6 and J is TRBJ1-2; D ambiguous. Germline V CDR1 and CDR2: SGHDT, YYEEEE. V was trimmed by 1 base and J by 8 bases, leaving 15 bases between them. CDR3 length: 14 residues. The CDR3 region has the DNA TGTGCCAGCAGCTTGTTTGTGGGCGTACGGGGCTACACCTTC. It codes for CASSLFVGVRGYTF.

This clone was detected a few times. This chain connects TRBV10-3 to TRBJ1-2; TRBD1 matches at 7 bases. Trimming cost V 11 bases and J 6 bases; bases outside gene matches: 12. Germline CDR1 and CDR2: ENHRY and SYGVKD. This CDR3 region has 13 residues. The CDR3 loop reads CAVGSDRANGYTF. For the CDR3, the DNA is TGTGCCGTGGGTTCCGACAGGGCGAATGGCTACACCTTC.

The chain combines TRBV5-1 with TRBJ1-3; D is undetermined. This CDR3 comprises 13 residues. Per the germline V gene, CDR1 is SGHRS and CDR2 is YFSETQ. V was trimmed by 0 bases and J by 3 bases, leaving 4 bases between them. The CDR3 region is CASSLDSGNTIYF. The CDR3 coding sequence is TGCGCCAGCAGCTTGGACAGTGGAAACACCATATATTTT. Full variable domain (rest looked up from reference TRBV5-1 and TRBJ1-3): KAGVTQTPRYLIKTRGQQVTLSCSPISGHRSVSWYQQTPGQGLQFLFEYFSETQRNKGNFPGRFSGRQFSNSRSEMNVSTLELGDSALYLCASSLDSGNTIYFGEGSWLTVV.

V and J are TRBV2 and TRBJ2-5, with TRBD2 as a possible D gene (6 bases). The CDR3 consists of 12 residues. Trimming pared 8 bases from V and 0 bases from J, leaving 7 bases between. Germline CDR1 SNHLY, CDR2 FYNNEI. CDR3 in DNA: TGTGCCAGCGGAGGGAACCAAGAGACCCAGTACTTC. Translation gives CASGGNQETQYF.

V is TRBV10-3 and J is TRBJ2-1, with 11 bases aligning to TRBD1. Germline V gene data show CDR1 as ENHRY and CDR2 as SYGVKD. V lost 3 bases to trimming and J lost 7 bases; unmatched junction nucleotides: 8. The CDR3 consists of 16 residues. CDR3 sequence reads: CAISDQDRGRLNEQFF. In nucleotides, the CDR3 is TGTGCCATCAGTGACCAGGACAGGGGGCGGTTGAATGAGCAGTTCTTC.

J is TRBJ1-2 and V is TRBV18, with D possibly being TRBD1 (5 bases). CDR1 and CDR2 from the germline V gene are KGHSH and LQKENI. Between the trimmed V and J ends, which lost 3 bases and 8 bases, there was a span of 25 bases. This CDR3 comprises 17 residues. The CDR3 region has the DNA TGTGCCAGCTCACCTAGCCGAACCGGGACGGGGGATCTGGGCTACACCTTC. This sequence encodes CASSPSRTGTGDLGYTF.

J is TRBJ2-5 and V is TRBV9, with D possibly being TRBD2 (5 bases). Germline V gene sequence: CDR1 SGDLS, CDR2 YYNGEE. V was trimmed by 4 bases and J by 3 bases, leaving 7 bases between them. The CDR3 is 12 amino acids. The CDR3 coding sequence is TGTGCCAGCAGCCGGGGAGAAGAGACCCAGTACTTC. This encodes CASSRGEETQYF.

The chain uses TRBV9 and TRBJ2-5, with 8 bases that match TRBD1. V was pared by 1 base and J by 5 bases, with 4 bases of the junction left unmatched. The germline V gene encodes CDR1 SGDLS and CDR2 YYNGEE. The CDR3 sequence is 14 residues long. The CDR3 here is CASSVQGAGETQYF. The DNA for the CDR3 is TGTGCCAGCAGCGTACAGGGGGCGGGGGAGACCCAGTACTTC.

This rearrangement joins TRBV18 to TRBJ1-2; D not resolved. The V gene lost 0 bases and the J gene lost 6 bases, with 8 bases spanning the gap. The CDR3 has 13 residues. Germline CDR1 KGHSH, CDR2 LQKENI. This chain's CDR3 is CASSPPNIDGYTF. CDR3 DNA: TGTGCCAGCTCACCACCAAATATCGATGGCTACACCTTC.

Note on this clone: A much larger clone sits a single nucleotide away, making a read error possible. The chain recombines TRBV11-2 with TRBJ2-3; D remains ambiguous. CDR3 length: 11 amino acids. Germline V gene sequence: CDR1 SGHAT, CDR2 FQNNGV. V lost 5 bases to trimming and J lost 2 bases, with 2 bases between them. Written as DNA, the CDR3 is TGTGCCAGCAGCCACACAGATACGCAGTATTTT. Amino acids: CASSHTDTQYF.

This chain links TRBV9 with TRBJ1-3; no clear D. CDR1 is SGDLS and CDR2 is YYNGEE in the germline V gene. The V end was cut by 2 bases, the J end by 4 bases, with 7 bases between. This CDR3 is built from 13 residues. The CDR3 DNA is TGTGCCAGCAGCGTCCCCCCGGGAAACACCATATATTTT. Amino acid sequence: CASSVPPGNTIYF.

This clone showed up just a few times. The V and J genes are TRBV2 and TRBJ2-2, with 9 bases identical to TRBD1. Germline lookup yields CDR1 SNHLY and CDR2 FYNNEI. The CDR3 length is 14 residues. The V and J ends lost 6 bases and 7 bases, in that order; junction bases with no gene match: 6. As DNA, the CDR3 is TGTGCCAGCAGGCCACAGGGGGCGGGCGGGGAGCTGTTTTTT. Translated, it gives CASRPQGAGGELFF.

V is TRBV9 and J is TRBJ2-3, with TRBD2 matching 8 bases. With V trimmed by 2 bases and J by 2 bases, 7 bases remained unmatched. Looked up from germline, CDR1 is SGDLS and CDR2 is YYNGEE. The CDR3 has 16 residues. Here the CDR3 reads CASSVSGAIFTDTQYF. The CDR3 region has the DNA TGTGCCAGCAGCGTTAGCGGGGCTATCTTCACAGATACGCAGTATTTT.

The chain uses TRBV19 and TRBJ1-1; TRBD1 matches at 8 bases. The CDR3 is 15 residues long. CDR1 is LNHDA, CDR2 SQIVND, per germline (reference sequence). V trimming: 5 bases; J trimming: 4 bases; junction bases outside the gene matches: 9. The DNA of the CDR3 is TGTGCCAGTAGTGGACGACAGGGGTGGGGCACTGAAGCTTTCTTT. This sequence encodes CASSGRQGWGTEAFF.

V gene TRBV5-1 combines with J gene TRBJ2-6; perhaps TRBD2 as D (5 bases). CDR3 size: 17 residues. Germline V gene lookup returns CDR1 SGHRS and CDR2 YFSETQ. V lost 0 bases and J lost 0, with 10 bases in between. CDR3 nucleotide sequence: TGCGCCAGCAGCTTGGAAGGACTGATCTCTGGGGCCAACGTCCTGACTTTC. It translates to CASSLEGLISGANVLTF.

Only a few counts were recorded for this clone. The gene calls are TRBV7-2 and TRBJ2-1; the match to TRBD1 covers 8 bases. CDR1 SGHTA and CDR2 FQGNSA come from the germline V gene. J lost 2 bases, V lost 1 base, and 1 base had no gene match. The CDR3 runs to 15 residues. In DNA, the CDR3 is TGTGCCAGCAGCTTAGGGACAGGGCCCTACAATGAGCAGTTCTTC. Protein sequence: CASSLGTGPYNEQFF.

This chain joins TRBV23-1 and TRBJ2-2; D is ambiguous. TRBV23-1 has ORF status, its function being uncertain. The CDR3 has 14 amino acids. V lost 1 base, J lost 3 bases, and 6 bases lay in between. CDR3 residues: CASSQLAHTGELFF. Written as DNA, the CDR3 is TGCGCCAGCAGTCAATTGGCCCACACCGGGGAGCTGTTTTTT.

This chain links TRBV6-1 with TRBJ1-3, with no clear D. Deletions cut 2 bases from V and 0 bases from J, with 5 bases between. CDR1 is MNHNS and CDR2 is SASEGT in the germline V gene. The length of the CDR3 is 14 residues. CDR3 sequence (DNA): TGTGCCAGCAGTGAATGGCACTCTGGAAACACCATATATTTT. Its protein product is CASSEWHSGNTIYF.

This chain connects TRBV23-1 to TRBJ1-5; D is uncertain. TRBV23-1 qualifies as an ORF whose function is uncertain. The CDR3 has 14 amino acids. Trimming removed 0 bases from V and 6 bases from J, with 9 bases in between. As DNA, the CDR3 is TGCGCCAGCAGTCAATCCCGCCGGGTTCAGCCCCAGCATTTT. It yields the protein CASSQSRRVQPQHF.

V and J are TRBV7-9 and TRBJ1-1; a weak D match, TRBD1 (6 bases). Germline CDR1 and CDR2: SEHNR and FQNEAQ (reference sequence). This CDR3 has 15 amino acids. The V gene lost 0 bases and the J gene lost 0 bases, with 8 bases spanning the gap. CDR3 DNA sequence: TGTGCCAGCAGCTTAGCCGGGGGGCTGAACACTGAAGCTTTCTTT. Its translation is CASSLAGGLNTEAFF.

This chain uses TRBV20-1 with TRBJ1-3, with D unclear. CDR1 and CDR2 (germline): DFQATT, SNEGSKA (reference sequence). This CDR3 spans 11 amino acids. V was trimmed by 2 bases and J by 8 bases, leaving 7 bases between them. CDR3 in DNA: TGCAGTGCTAGAAGATTAGACACCATATATTTT. Translated: CSARRLDTIYF.

This sequence joins TRBV7-8 and TRBJ1-4; tentatively, D is TRBD1 (6 bases). Germline values: CDR1 SGHVS, CDR2 FQNEAQ. The ends were cut back, 1 base at V and 5 bases at J, with 11 bases in the middle. The CDR3 sequence is 15 residues long. The CDR3 sequence is CASSLGGLSNEKLFF. For the CDR3, the DNA is TGTGCCAGCAGCTTAGGGGGGCTGTCGAATGAAAAACTGTTTTTT.

CDR3 in DNA: TGCGCCAGCAGCCAAGCGACAGGCTTTGACGAAAAACTGTTTTTT. Translation gives CASSQATGFDEKLFF. V gene TRBV4-1 combines with J gene TRBJ1-4, with D possibly matching TRBD1 (6 bases). The CDR3 is 15 amino acids. Germline-derived CDR1 and CDR2 are MGHRA and YSYEKL. V was cut by 1 base and J by 8 bases, with 14 bases left in between.